Each of the 18 T cell receptor beta chains below was sequenced from the same sample in a study of blood T cells in healthy people across ages. The authors ran a second PCR of about 6 to 12 cycles using a sample-barcoded 5' primer and a J-beta primer mix. One entry per CDR3 protein results from TCRdb running MiXCR on the 5' RACE reads. The sample holds 700,000 or so distinct CDR3 sequences; approximately 22% are singletons and the top ten take under 25%. The sequencing input was blood. The receptors derive from a man in his 70s in good health.

This clonotype was seen a few times. The rearrangement joins TRBV10-3 to TRBJ2-5; 7 nucleotides line up with TRBD2. CDR3 length: 15 amino acids. V lost 0 bases to trimming and J lost 0 bases; unmatched junction nucleotides: 1. Per germline, CDR1 ENHRY and CDR2 SYGVKD. CDR3 amino acids: CAISESGGNQETQYF. The CDR3 DNA reads TGTGCCATCAGTGAGTCCGGGGGGAACCAAGAGACCCAGTACTTC.

V gene TRBV7-2 combines with J gene TRBJ1-4, with unresolved D. The CDR3 is made up of 14 amino acids. Trimming pared 7 bases from V and 7 bases from J, leaving 16 bases between. Germline V CDR1 and CDR2: SGHTA, FQGNSA. The CDR3 sequence is CASTYSSVGEKLFF. The CDR3 nucleotides read TGTGCCAGCACCTATTCCTCGGTCGGTGAAAAACTGTTTTTT.

The chain has TRBV7-2 and TRBJ2-4; D perhaps matches TRBD2 (6 bases). The length of the CDR3 is 18 residues. Looked up from germline, CDR1 is SGHTA and CDR2 is FQGNSA. V lost 5 bases, J lost 6 bases, and 26 bases lay in between. The CDR3 nucleotides read TGTGCCAGCAGCCAACAGCGGCTGCGGGGCGCGCACTCAAACATTCAGTACTTC. Translation: CASSQQRLRGAHSNIQYF.

Concerning this clonotype itself: The germline gene is not matched at one end of the junction; a read error may be the cause. The chain recombines TRBV14 with TRBJ2-3; maybe TRBD2 (6 bases). Per germline, CDR1 SGHDN and CDR2 FVKESK. This CDR3 is built from 16 residues. The CDR3 DNA reads as TGTACCAGCAGCGCGGGATCCCTCATAACTTTAGATACGCAGTATTTT. It translates to CTSSAGSLITLDTQYF.

This clonotype has at least ten counts. The CDR3 sequence: CASSRLSYGYTF. The CDR3 region has the DNA TGTGCCAGCAGCCGCCTGAGCTATGGCTACACCTTC. V is TRBV3-1 and J is TRBJ1-2; D unresolved. Germline V CDR1 and CDR2: LGHDT, YNNKEL (reference sequence). Between the trimmed V and J ends, which lost 4 bases and 4 bases, there was a span of 7 bases. CDR3 length: 12 amino acids. Based on the CDR3 plus reference TRBV3-1 and TRBJ1-2, the full variable domain is DTAVSQTPKYLVTQMGNDKSIKCEQNLGHDTMYWYKQDSKKFLKIMFSYNNKELIINETVPNRFSPKSPDKAHLNLHINSLELGDSAVYFCASSRLSYGYTFGSGTRLTVV.

This clonotype was counted a single time. The rearrangement links TRBV7-9 to TRBJ1-6; D may be TRBD1 (6 bases). The CDR3 loop spans 14 amino acids. V was shortened by 5 bases and J by 7 bases, with 12 bases between the two germline ends. Germline CDR1 and CDR2: SEHNR and FQNEAQ (reference sequence). CDR3 in DNA: TGTGCCAGCAGCCCAGGACAGCAAAATTCACCCCTCCACTTT. This translates into CASSPGQQNSPLHF.

In this sample, this clonotype turned up a few times. This sequence joins TRBV29-1 and TRBJ2-4; 9 positions agree with TRBD1. CDR1 SQVTM and CDR2 ANQGSEA come from the germline V gene. V was clipped by 6 bases and J by 6 bases; unmatched bases: 6. The CDR3 extends over 13 amino acids. The DNA for the CDR3 is TGCAGCGTCGGGACAGGGTGGGGAAACATTCAGTACTTC. Its translation is CSVGTGWGNIQYF.

The V gene is TRBV11-2, the J gene TRBJ2-7; the match to TRBD1 covers 7 bases. The J call is in doubt because the DNA end fits TRBJ2-1 better. CDR1 is SGHAT, CDR2 FQNNGV, per germline. The CDR3 length is 14 residues. CDR3 DNA sequence: TGTGCCAGCAGCTCATCGGGGACAGCAAATGAGCAGTTCTTC. This gives the protein CASSSSGTANEQFF.

This clonotype was seen only a few times. V and J are TRBV4-3 and TRBJ1-4, with D maybe TRBD1 (6 bases). V lost 0 bases and J 5 bases, leaving 10 bases between the germline ends. CDR3 size: 15 residues. CDR1 and CDR2 from the germline V gene are LGHNA and YSLEER. CDR3 protein: CASSQELTGNEKLFF. The CDR3 region has the DNA TGCGCCAGCAGCCAAGAGTTGACAGGAAATGAAAAACTGTTTTTT.

This chain's CDR3 is CASSSGTINEQFF. DNA for the CDR3: TGTGCCAGCAGCTCCGGGACCATCAATGAGCAGTTCTTC. The rearrangement links TRBV7-3 to TRBJ2-1; D is tentatively TRBD1 or TRBD2 (5 bases each). V was clipped by 4 bases and J by 6 bases, with 10 bases between them. The CDR3 extends over 13 amino acids. The germline V gene encodes CDR1 SGHTA and CDR2 FQGTGA.

The rearrangement links TRBV20-1 to TRBJ1-4, with 8 positions matching TRBD1. The germline V gene encodes CDR1 DFQATT and CDR2 SNEGSKA (reference sequence). This CDR3 contains 14 residues. Trimming took 3 bases from V and 7 from J; bases not matched to a gene: 7. The CDR3 region has the DNA TGCAGTGCTAGTGAAGGACAGGGCGGTGAAAAACTGTTTTTT. Protein product: CSASEGQGGEKLFF.

This clonotype was detected many times. The chain links TRBV7-6 to TRBJ2-1, with D possibly matching TRBD2 (6 bases). Germline V gives CDR1 SGHVS, CDR2 FNYEAQ. This CDR3 has 14 residues. With 8 bases removed from V and 2 bases from J, the gap between germline ends came to 13 bases. In DNA, the CDR3 is TGTGCCAGCTCGGGGACTCGGCCCTACAATGAGCAGTTCTTC. This codes for CASSGTRPYNEQFF. The full variable domain, with the rest looked up from reference TRBV7-6 and TRBJ2-1, is GAGVSQSPRYKVTKRGQDVALRCDPISGHVSLYWYRQALGQGPEFLTYFNYEAQQDKSGLPNDRFSAERPEGSISTLTIQRTEQRDSAMYRCASSGTRPYNEQFFGPGTRLTVL.

The chain employs TRBV5-1 and TRBJ2-1; D might be TRBD2 (6 bases). V lost 4 bases and J 5 bases, leaving 19 bases between the germline ends. The germline gives CDR1 SGHRS, CDR2 YFSETQ. CDR3 length: 16 amino acids. CDR3 region: CASSPLLASGDNEQFF. CDR3 coding DNA: TGCGCCAGCAGCCCATTACTAGCCAGCGGAGACAATGAGCAGTTCTTC.

The V gene is TRBV10-2, the J gene TRBJ1-2; TRBD1 matches 7 bases. The CDR3 extends over 12 amino acids. Germline V gives CDR1 WSHSY, CDR2 SAAADI. V dropped 8 bases and J dropped 6; count of bases not matched to a gene: 6. This CDR3 is CASGDSWDGYTF. CDR3 bases: TGCGCCAGCGGGGACAGTTGGGATGGCTACACCTTC.

In regard to this clonotype: A much larger clone lies one base from this, so it may be a read error. The V gene is TRBV28, the J gene TRBJ2-7; D not certain. The V gene lost 3 bases and the J gene lost 2 bases, with 17 bases spanning the gap. The V gene's germline CDR1 is MDHEN and CDR2 SYDVKM. This CDR3 has 16 amino acids. CDR3 bases: TGTGCCAGCAGTTTTAATTTGGTCGGCCCCACCTACGAGCAGTACTTC. It codes for CASSFNLVGPTYEQYF.

The chain employs TRBV7-8 and TRBJ2-6; 8 positions match TRBD1. Germline CDR1 is SGHVS and CDR2 is FQNEAQ. The junction had 7 bases not matched to a gene; V was cut back by 3 bases and J by 0 bases. The length of the CDR3 is 18 residues. The CDR3, as DNA: TGTGCCAGCAGCTTTCTGACAGGGGCCCTCTCTGGGGCCAACGTCCTGACTTTC. The encoded protein is CASSFLTGALSGANVLTF.

The chain links TRBV7-2 to TRBJ2-3; TRBD1 is a possible D gene (6 bases). Trimming pared 4 bases from V and 0 bases from J, leaving 11 bases between. This CDR3 spans 15 amino acids. Germline V gives CDR1 SGHTA, CDR2 FQGNSA. In DNA form, the CDR3 reads TGTGCCAGCAGCTCCAGGGGCCCTAGCACAGATACGCAGTATTTT. This gives the protein CASSSRGPSTDTQYF.

The chain is built from TRBV10-3 and TRBJ1-1; unclear D gene. V lost 0 bases and J lost 6, with 8 bases in between. CDR1 and CDR2 from the germline V gene are ENHRY and SYGVKD. This CDR3 region has 13 residues. CDR3 bases: TGTGCCATCAGTGAGTCGCGCAGACCTGAAGCTTTCTTT. Protein: CAISESRRPEAFF.